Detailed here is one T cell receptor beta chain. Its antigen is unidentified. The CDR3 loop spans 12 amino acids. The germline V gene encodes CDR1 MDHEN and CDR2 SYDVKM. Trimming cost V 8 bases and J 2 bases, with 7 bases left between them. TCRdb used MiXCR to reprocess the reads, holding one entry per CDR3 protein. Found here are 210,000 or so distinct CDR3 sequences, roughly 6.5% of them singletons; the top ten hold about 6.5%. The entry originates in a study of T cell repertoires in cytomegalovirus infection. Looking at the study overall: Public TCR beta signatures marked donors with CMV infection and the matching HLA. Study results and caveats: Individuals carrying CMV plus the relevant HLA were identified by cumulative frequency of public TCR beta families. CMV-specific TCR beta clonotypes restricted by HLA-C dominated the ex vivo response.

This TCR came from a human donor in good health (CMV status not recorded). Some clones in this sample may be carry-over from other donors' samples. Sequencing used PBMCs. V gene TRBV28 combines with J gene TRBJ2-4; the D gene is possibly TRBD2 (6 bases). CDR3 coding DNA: TGTGCCAGCCGGGGGACCAAAAACATTCAGTACTTC. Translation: CASRGTKNIQYF.